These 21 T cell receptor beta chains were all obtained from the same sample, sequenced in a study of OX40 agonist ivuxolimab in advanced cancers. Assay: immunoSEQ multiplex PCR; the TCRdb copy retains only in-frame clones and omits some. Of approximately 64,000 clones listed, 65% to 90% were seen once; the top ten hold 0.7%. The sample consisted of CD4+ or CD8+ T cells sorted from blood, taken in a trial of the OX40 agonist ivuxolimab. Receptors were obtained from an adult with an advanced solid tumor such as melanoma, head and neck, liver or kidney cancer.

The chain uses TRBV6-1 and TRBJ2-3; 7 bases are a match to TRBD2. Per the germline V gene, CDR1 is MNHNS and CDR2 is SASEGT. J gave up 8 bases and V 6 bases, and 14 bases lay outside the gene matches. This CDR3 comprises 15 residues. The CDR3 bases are TGTGCCAGCAGCTCCGGGACTACCACCATTGCTACGCAGTATTTT. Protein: CASSSGTTTIATQYF.

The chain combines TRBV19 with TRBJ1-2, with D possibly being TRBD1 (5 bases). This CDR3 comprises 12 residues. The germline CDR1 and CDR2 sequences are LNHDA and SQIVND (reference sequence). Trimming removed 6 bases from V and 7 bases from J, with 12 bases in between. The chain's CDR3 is CASRPGTAGYTF. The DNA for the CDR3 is TGTGCCAGTAGACCGGGGACGGCTGGCTACACCTTC.

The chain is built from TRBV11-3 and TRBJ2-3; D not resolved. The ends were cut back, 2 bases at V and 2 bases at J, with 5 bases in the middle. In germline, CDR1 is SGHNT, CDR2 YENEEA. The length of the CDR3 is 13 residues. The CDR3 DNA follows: TGTGCCAGCAGCTTACCTAACACAGATACGCAGTATTTT. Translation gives CASSLPNTDTQYF.

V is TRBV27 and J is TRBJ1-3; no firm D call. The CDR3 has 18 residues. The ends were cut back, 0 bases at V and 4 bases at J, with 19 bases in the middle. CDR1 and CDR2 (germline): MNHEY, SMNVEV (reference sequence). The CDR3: CASSLSQTGIEEGNTIYF. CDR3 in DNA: TGTGCCAGCAGTTTATCTCAGACTGGGATCGAAGAGGGAAACACCATATATTTT.

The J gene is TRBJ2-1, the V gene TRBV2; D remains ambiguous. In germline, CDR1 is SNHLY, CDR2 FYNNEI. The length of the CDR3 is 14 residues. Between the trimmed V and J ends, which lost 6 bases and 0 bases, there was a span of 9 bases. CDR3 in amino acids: CASRVGGSYNEQFF. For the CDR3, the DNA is TGTGCCAGCAGGGTTGGTGGCTCCTACAATGAGCAGTTCTTC.

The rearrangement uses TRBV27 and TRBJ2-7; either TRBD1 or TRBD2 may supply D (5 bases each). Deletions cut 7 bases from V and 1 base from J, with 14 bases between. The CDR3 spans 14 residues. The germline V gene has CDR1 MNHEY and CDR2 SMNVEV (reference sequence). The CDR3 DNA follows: TGTGCCAGCAAGAGGGGCCTGAATTCCTACGAGCAGTACTTC. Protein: CASKRGLNSYEQYF.

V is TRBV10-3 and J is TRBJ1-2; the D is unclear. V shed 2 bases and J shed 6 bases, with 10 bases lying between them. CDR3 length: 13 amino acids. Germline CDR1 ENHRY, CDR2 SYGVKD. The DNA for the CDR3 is TGTGCCATCAGTGAGCAGGTCGGCAATGGCTACACCTTC. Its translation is CAISEQVGNGYTF.

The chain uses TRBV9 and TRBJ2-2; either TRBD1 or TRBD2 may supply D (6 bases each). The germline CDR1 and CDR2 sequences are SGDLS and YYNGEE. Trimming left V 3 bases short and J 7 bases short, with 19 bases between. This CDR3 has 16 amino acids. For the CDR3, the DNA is TGTGCCAGCAGCGACGATACGAGGGGGGCGGTCGGGGAGCTGTTTTTT. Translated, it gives CASSDDTRGAVGELFF.

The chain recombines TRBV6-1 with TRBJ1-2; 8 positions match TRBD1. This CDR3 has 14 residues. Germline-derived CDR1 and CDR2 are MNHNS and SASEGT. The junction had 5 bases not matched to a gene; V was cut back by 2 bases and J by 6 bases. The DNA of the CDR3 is TGTGCCAGCAGTGAATCAGGACAGGGAAATGGCTACACCTTC. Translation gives CASSESGQGNGYTF.

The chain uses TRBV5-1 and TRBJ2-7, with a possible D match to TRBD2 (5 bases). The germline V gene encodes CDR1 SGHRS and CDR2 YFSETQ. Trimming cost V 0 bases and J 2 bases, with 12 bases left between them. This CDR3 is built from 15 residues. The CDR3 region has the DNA TGCGCCAGCAGCTTGGACCTTGGACTCCCCTACGAGCAGTACTTC. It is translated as CASSLDLGLPYEQYF. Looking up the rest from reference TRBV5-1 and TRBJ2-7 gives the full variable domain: KAGVTQTPRYLIKTRGQQVTLSCSPISGHRSVSWYQQTPGQGLQFLFEYFSETQRNKGNFPGRFSGRQFSNSRSEMNVSTLELGDSALYLCASSLDLGLPYEQYFGPGTRLTVT.

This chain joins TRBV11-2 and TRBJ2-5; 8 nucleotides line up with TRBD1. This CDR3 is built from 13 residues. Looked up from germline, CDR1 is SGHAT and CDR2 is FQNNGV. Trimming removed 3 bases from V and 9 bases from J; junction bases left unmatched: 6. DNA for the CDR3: TGTGCCAGCAGCTTCCAGGGGGCTGGGTCCCAGTACTTC. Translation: CASSFQGAGSQYF.

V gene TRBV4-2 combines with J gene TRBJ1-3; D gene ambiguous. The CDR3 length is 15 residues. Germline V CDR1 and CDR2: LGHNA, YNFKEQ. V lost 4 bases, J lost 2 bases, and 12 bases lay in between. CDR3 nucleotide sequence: TGTGCCAGCAGCCCCTCCGACGGGCCTGGAAACACCATATATTTT. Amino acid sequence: CASSPSDGPGNTIYF.

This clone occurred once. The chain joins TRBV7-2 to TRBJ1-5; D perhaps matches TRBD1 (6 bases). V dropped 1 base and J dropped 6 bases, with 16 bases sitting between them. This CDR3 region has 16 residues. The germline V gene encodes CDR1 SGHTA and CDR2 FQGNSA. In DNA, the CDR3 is TGTGCCAGCAGCTTAGATTCGGGGGCTAGGGGTCAGCCCCAGCATTTT. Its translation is CASSLDSGARGQPQHF.

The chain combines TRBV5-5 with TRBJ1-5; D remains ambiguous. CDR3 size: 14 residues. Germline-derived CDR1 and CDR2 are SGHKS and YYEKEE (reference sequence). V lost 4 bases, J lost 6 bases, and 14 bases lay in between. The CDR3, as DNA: TGTGCCAGCAGCAAATTGGGGAGTTCTCAGCCCCAGCATTTT. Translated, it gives CASSKLGSSQPQHF.

CDR3 sequence (DNA): TGTGCCAGCAGTTACTGGGGGACCGTGGATGAGCAGTTCTTC. The encoded protein is CASSYWGTVDEQFF. The chain recombines TRBV6-5 with TRBJ2-1; D may correspond to TRBD1 or TRBD2 (5 bases each). Looked up from germline, CDR1 is MNHEY and CDR2 is SVGAGI. The CDR3 has 14 amino acids. Trimming removed 1 base from V and 8 bases from J, with 12 bases in between.

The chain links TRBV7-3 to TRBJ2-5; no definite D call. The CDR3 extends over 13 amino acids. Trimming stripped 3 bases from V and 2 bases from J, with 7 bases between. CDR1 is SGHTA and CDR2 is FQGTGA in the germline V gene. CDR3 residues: CASSLSSQETQYF. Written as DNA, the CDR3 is TGTGCCAGCAGCTTGTCATCTCAAGAGACCCAGTACTTC.

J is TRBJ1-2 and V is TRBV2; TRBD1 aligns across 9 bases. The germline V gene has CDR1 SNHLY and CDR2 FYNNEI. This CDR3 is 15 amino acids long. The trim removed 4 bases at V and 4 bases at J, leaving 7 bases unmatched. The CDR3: CASSARTGGSYGYTF. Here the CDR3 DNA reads TGTGCCAGCAGTGCACGAACAGGGGGCTCCTATGGCTACACCTTC.

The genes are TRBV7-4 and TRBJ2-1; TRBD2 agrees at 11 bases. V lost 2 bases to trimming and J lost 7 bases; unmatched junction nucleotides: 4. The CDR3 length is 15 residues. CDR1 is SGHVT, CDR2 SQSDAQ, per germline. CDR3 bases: TGTGCCAGCAGCTTAACTAGCGGGAGATATAATGAGCAGTTCTTC. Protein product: CASSLTSGRYNEQFF.

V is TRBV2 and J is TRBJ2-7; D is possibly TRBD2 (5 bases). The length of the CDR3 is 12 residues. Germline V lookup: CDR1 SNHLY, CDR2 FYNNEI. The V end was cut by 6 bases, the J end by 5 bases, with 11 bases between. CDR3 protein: CASRRAGDEQYF. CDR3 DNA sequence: TGTGCCAGCAGGAGGGCCGGTGACGAGCAGTACTTC.

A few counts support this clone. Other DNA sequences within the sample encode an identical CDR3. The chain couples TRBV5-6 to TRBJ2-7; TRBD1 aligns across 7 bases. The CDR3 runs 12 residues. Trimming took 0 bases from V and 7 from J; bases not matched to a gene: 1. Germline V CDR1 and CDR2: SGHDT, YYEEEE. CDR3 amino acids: CASSLDRGEQYF. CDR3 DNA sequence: TGTGCCAGCAGCTTGGACAGGGGAGAGCAGTACTTC.

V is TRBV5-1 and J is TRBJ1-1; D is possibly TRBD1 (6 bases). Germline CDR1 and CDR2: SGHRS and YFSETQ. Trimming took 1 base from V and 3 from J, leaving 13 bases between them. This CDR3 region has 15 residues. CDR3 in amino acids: CASSLPDRPHTEAFF. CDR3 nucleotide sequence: TGCGCCAGCAGCTTGCCGGACAGACCCCACACTGAAGCTTTCTTT.